The table lists the clone carrying this TCR beta chain with many counts. These data are taken from a study of blood T cell repertoires in COVID-19. About the study: Material from acute and convalescent COVID-19 was sourced from the United States, Italy and Spain. Nucleic acid was either cDNA or gDNA, and it came from T cells, B-cell-depleted T cells, or PBMCs.

With 5 bases removed from V and 0 bases from J, the gap between germline ends came to 13 bases. CDR1 and CDR2 from the germline V gene are LNHDA and SQIVND (reference sequence). The CDR3 consists of 15 residues. As handled by the study authors: Amplification with reference gene primers provided the estimates of nucleated cell counts. Repertoires were generated with immunoSEQ multiplex PCR, while TCRdb's copy carries only in-frame clones and drops some. V, J and clone size were drawn from that table, and D and trimming were deduced from the DNA. The data show about 140,000 clones, roughly 81% seen once.

The source of this sequence is a woman in her fifties or sixties with active or convalescent COVID-19. The chain links TRBV19 to TRBJ1-2; no firm D call. Sequences were obtained from peripheral blood. This CDR3 is CASSPTSLANYGYTF. The CDR3 DNA follows: TGTGCCAGTAGTCCTACAAGTCTAGCTAACTATGGCTACACCTTC.